One T cell receptor (beta chain) is described in this entry. Its target is unknown. The data are from a study of response to subunit inactivated influenza vaccine. Points from the study as a whole: The authors proposed limited new T cell recruitment per seasonal influenza vaccination.

TCRdb fed the RT-PCR reads into MiXCR, producing one record per CDR3 protein. The sample has about 530,000 distinct CDR3 sequences; over 10% are singletons. Trimming took 5 bases from V and 7 from J; bases not matched to a gene: 8. The length of the CDR3 is 14 residues. Looked up from germline, CDR1 is SEHNR and CDR2 is FQNEAQ (reference sequence). The material was PBMCs from blood, obtained 45 days after vaccination. The sequence was collected from a man aged 45-65 years who received an inactivated influenza vaccine. This sequence joins TRBV7-9 and TRBJ2-1, with 7 bases matching TRBD2. CDR3: CASSQRDYANEQFF. Here the CDR3 DNA reads TGTGCCAGCAGCCAGCGGGACTATGCGAATGAGCAGTTCTTC. The complete variable domain, with remaining parts taken from reference TRBV7-9 and TRBJ2-1, reads DTGVSQNPRHKITKRGQNVTFRCDPISEHNRLYWYRQTLGQGPEFLTYFQNEAQLEKSRLLSDRFSAERPKGSFSTLEIQRTEQGDSAMYLCASSQRDYANEQFFGPGTRLTVL.